This entry concerns a single T cell receptor (beta chain). For the second PCR, which ran for roughly 6 to 12 cycles, a sample-barcoded 5' primer and a J-beta primer mix were used. MiXCR, applied by TCRdb to the 5' RACE reads, yields one record per CDR3 protein. The sample lists about 1.8 million distinct CDR3 sequences, just under 50% occurring once. Germline CDR1 LGHNA, CDR2 YSLEER. The CDR3 length is 13 residues. V was clipped by 3 bases and J by 7 bases, with 13 bases between them. This sample is drawn from a study of blood T cells in healthy people across ages. Every sample yielded at least 6.5 million isolated PBMCs. With each sample, at least 6 micrograms of total RNA were extracted.

The V call is TRBV4-3, the J call TRBJ2-7, with D unclear. This clonotype originated in a woman aged 40 to 50 in good health. The sample comprised blood. The CDR3 reads CASSQDGRNEQYF. CDR3 DNA sequence: TGCGCCAGCAGCCAGGACGGTCGGAATGAGCAGTACTTC.